Listed below are T cell receptor beta chains from one sample, sequenced in a study of Graves' ophthalmopathy and Graves' hyperthyroidism. MiXCR, run by TCRdb on the multiplex PCR reads, gives a single entry per CDR3 protein. The profile covers more than 1,000,000 distinct CDR3 sequences, with approximately 35% appearing a single time and 11% taken by the ten largest. What was sequenced was peripheral blood or thyroid tissue (not recorded which). The source is an adult man with Graves' hyperthyroidism. The CDR3 runs from the conserved cysteine through the conserved F or W. D genes are given only for firm matches. Only some rows state a clone size, as once, few, many or a class for expanded clones.

CDR3	DNA	J	V	D	size
CATSEAGVGGNTIYF	TGTGCCACCAGTGAAGCAGGGGTAGGTGGAAACACCATATATTTT	TRBJ1-3	TRBV24-1	.	few
CASTRGSANTGELFF	TGTGCCAGTACCCGCGGGTCCGCGAACACCGGGGAGCTGTTTTTT	TRBJ2-2	TRBV19	.	many
CASSFIGTGLGTNEKLFF	TGTGCCAGCAGTTTTATAGGGACAGGCTTGGGTACTAATGAAAAACTGTTTTTT	TRBJ1-4	TRBV12-3/TRBV12-4	TRBD1	few
CSARGGTGGDNQPQHF	TGCAGTGCTAGGGGGGGGACAGGGGGCGACAATCAGCCCCAGCATTTT	TRBJ1-5	TRBV20-1	TRBD1	once
CSATGNSATDTQYF	TGCAGTGCCACAGGGAACAGCGCCACAGATACGCAGTATTTT	TRBJ2-3	TRBV20-1	.	.
CASSESAEAPNSPLHF	TGTGCCAGCAGTGAATCGGCAGAGGCGCCGAATTCACCCCTCCACTTT	TRBJ1-6	TRBV25-1	.	.
CASAGTMTGNTIYF	TGTGCCAGCGCAGGGACTATGACTGGAAACACCATATATTTT	TRBJ1-3	TRBV2	.	few
CSAPVSGGNTEAFF	TGCAGTGCTCCCGTTTCAGGGGGGAACACTGAAGCTTTCTTT	TRBJ1-1	TRBV20-1	TRBD1	many
CASSDRLAGGPIQYF	TGTGCCAGCAGTGATAGACTAGCGGGAGGGCCGATCCAGTACTTC	TRBJ2-5	TRBV12-3/TRBV12-4	TRBD2	many
CAISDGTLNTEAFF	TGTGCCATCAGTGACGGGACATTAAACACTGAAGCTTTCTTT	TRBJ1-1	TRBV10-3	.	.
CASSLGVQFNEQYF	TGTGCCAGCAGCCTCGGGGTTCAATTCAACGAGCAGTACTTC	TRBJ2-7	TRBV7-2	.	many
CASSPLDRGPGYTF	TGTGCCAGTAGTCCCTTGGACAGGGGGCCTGGCTACACCTTC	TRBJ1-2	TRBV19	TRBD1	.
CASSSAGSSYEQYF	TGTGCCAGCAGTTCGGCAGGTTCATCCTACGAGCAGTACTTC	TRBJ2-7	TRBV27	.	many
CASSLALRGPSGETQYF	TGTGCCAGCAGCTTAGCTCTTAGGGGACCCTCGGGAGAGACCCAGTACTTC	TRBJ2-5	TRBV7-2	.	.